This TCR beta chain was sequenced during a study of a mutant IDH1 vaccine in newly diagnosed glioma. Whole-study context: Patients received vaccination from 4-6 weeks after radiotherapy alone, or with temozolomide cycles. Most had both radiotherapy and temozolomide beforehand; others had only one.

As regards this clone: The antigen remains undetermined.

Trimming pared 6 bases from V and 4 bases from J, leaving 12 bases between. The CDR3 contains 13 residues. Looked up from germline, CDR1 is MNHEY and CDR2 is SVGAGI. As to time point: week 35, safety follow-up. Every vaccine dose comprised 300 ug of mutant IDH1 20-mer peptide plus topical imiquimod. Donor diagnoses consisted of new WHO grade 3 or 4 IDH1-mutant, ATRX-lost astrocytomas. Sequencing was performed with immunoSEQ multiplex PCR; in TCRdb, only in-frame clones are kept and a portion is missing. The table shows around 54,000 clones, with less than 90% occurring only once. This specimen was PBMCs, taken from a glioma patient whose treatment included an IDH1 peptide vaccine. The receptor's source is a man aged 35 to 55 with glioma. The chain couples TRBV6-5 to TRBJ1-1, with D hard to call. CDR3 nucleotides: TGTGCCAGCAGCCCCCCCCCGGGCACTGAAGCTTTCTTT. This sequence encodes CASSPPPGTEAFF.